A selection of T cell receptor beta chains follows, all from one sample in a study of blood T cell repertoires in COVID-19. Sequencing was performed with immunoSEQ multiplex PCR; in TCRdb, only in-frame clones are kept and a portion is missing. The sample consists of about 43,000 clones, around 80% of them appearing once. The sample taken for sequencing was peripheral blood. These TCRs come from a woman aged 55 to 70 with acute or convalescent COVID-19. Both conserved end residues are part of each CDR3. Each record gives: J gene, clone size, V gene, D gene, CDR3 protein, CDR3 DNA. D genes are given only for firm matches. Clone sizes are given selectively: once, few, many, or a class where the clone is expanded.

j_gene: TRBJ1-2
abundance: NA
v_gene: TRBV7-2
d_gene: NA
CDR3aa: CASSLTGYGYTF
CDR3nt: TGTGCCAGCAGCTTAACAGGGTACGGCTACACCTTC

j_gene: TRBJ2-1
abundance: NA
v_gene: TRBV4-2
d_gene: NA
CDR3aa: CASSQDVRNEQFF
CDR3nt: TGTGCCAGCAGCCAAGACGTTAGAAATGAGCAGTTCTTC

j_gene: TRBJ2-2
abundance: NA
v_gene: TRBV19
d_gene: NA
CDR3aa: CASKVQVNTGELFF
CDR3nt: TGTGCCAGTAAGGTGCAGGTGAACACCGGGGAGCTGTTTTTT

j_gene: TRBJ1-2
abundance: few
v_gene: TRBV7-9
d_gene: NA
CDR3aa: CASSFIFGDRYTF
CDR3nt: TGTGCCAGCAGCTTTATTTTCGGGGATCGCTACACCTTC

j_gene: TRBJ2-3
abundance: NA
v_gene: TRBV9
d_gene: TRBD2
CDR3aa: CASSFSGEFTDTQYF
CDR3nt: TGTGCCAGCAGCTTCAGCGGGGAGTTCACAGATACGCAGTATTTT

j_gene: TRBJ1-6
abundance: few
v_gene: TRBV3-1/TRBV3-2
d_gene: TRBD1
CDR3aa: CASSQDRGGSPLHF
CDR3nt: TGTGCCAGCAGCCAGGACAGGGGAGGCTCACCCCTCCACTTT

j_gene: TRBJ1-1
abundance: NA
v_gene: TRBV10-3
d_gene: TRBD1
CDR3aa: CAIRGDSLNTEAFF
CDR3nt: TGTGCCATCAGGGGGGACAGCTTGAACACTGAAGCTTTCTTT

j_gene: TRBJ1-1
abundance: NA
v_gene: TRBV30
d_gene: NA
CDR3aa: CAWSQVNTEAFF
CDR3nt: TGTGCCTGGAGTCAGGTCAACACTGAAGCTTTCTTT

j_gene: TRBJ2-7
abundance: NA
v_gene: TRBV2
d_gene: TRBD2
CDR3aa: CARDGSGTSGGDKSSYEQYF
CDR3nt: TGTGCCAGAGACGGGTCCGGGACTAGCGGGGGGGATAAAAGCTCCTACGAGCAGTACTTC

j_gene: TRBJ1-6
abundance: NA
v_gene: TRBV19
d_gene: NA
CDR3aa: CASSPPAGVYSPLHF
CDR3nt: TGTGCCAGTAGTCCCCCAGCAGGGGTCTATTCACCCCTCCACTTT

j_gene: TRBJ2-2
abundance: NA
v_gene: TRBV2
d_gene: NA
CDR3aa: CASSAGANTGELFF
CDR3nt: TGTGCCAGCAGTGCTGGAGCGAACACCGGGGAGCTGTTTTTT

j_gene: TRBJ2-1
abundance: NA
v_gene: TRBV13
d_gene: NA
CDR3aa: CASSGRGTGTYNEQFF
CDR3nt: TGTGCCAGCAGCGGTCGGGGGACGGGTACTTACAATGAGCAGTTCTTC

j_gene: TRBJ1-2
abundance: NA
v_gene: TRBV13
d_gene: NA
CDR3aa: CASSLGMATNYGYTF
CDR3nt: TGTGCCAGCAGCTTAGGAATGGCGACAAACTATGGCTACACCTTC

j_gene: TRBJ2-1
abundance: NA
v_gene: TRBV19
d_gene: NA
CDR3aa: CASSWGGRGNEQFF
CDR3nt: TGTGCCAGTAGTTGGGGGGGGCGAGGTAATGAGCAGTTCTTC

j_gene: TRBJ1-4
abundance: NA
v_gene: TRBV5-1
d_gene: NA
CDR3aa: CASSLDFSSTNEKLFF
CDR3nt: TGCGCCAGCAGCTTGGACTTTAGCTCAACTAATGAAAAACTGTTTTTT

j_gene: TRBJ2-6
abundance: NA
v_gene: TRBV3-1/TRBV3-2
d_gene: NA
CDR3aa: CASTSGANVLTF
CDR3nt: TGTGCCAGCACCTCCGGGGCCAACGTCCTGACTTTC

j_gene: TRBJ1-6
abundance: NA
v_gene: TRBV7-9
d_gene: TRBD1
CDR3aa: CASSLLQGASPLHF
CDR3nt: TGTGCCAGCAGCTTATTGCAGGGGGCATCACCCCTCCACTTT

j_gene: TRBJ2-7
abundance: once
v_gene: TRBV5-4
d_gene: TRBD1
CDR3aa: CASSKKQGAKGEQYF
CDR3nt: TGTGCCAGCAGCAAGAAGCAGGGGGCGAAGGGCGAGCAGTACTTC

j_gene: TRBJ2-7
abundance: NA
v_gene: TRBV24-1
d_gene: NA
CDR3aa: CATASSRGTSYEQYF
CDR3nt: TGTGCCACCGCTTCTAGTAGGGGGACCTCCTACGAGCAGTACTTC

j_gene: TRBJ2-7
abundance: NA
v_gene: TRBV29-1
d_gene: NA
CDR3aa: CSVADRTKSYEQYF
CDR3nt: TGCAGCGTCGCCGACAGGACAAAATCCTACGAGCAGTACTTC

j_gene: TRBJ1-6
abundance: NA
v_gene: TRBV19
d_gene: NA
CDR3aa: CASSIGREGNSPLHF
CDR3nt: TGTGCCAGTAGTATAGGAAGAGAGGGAAATTCACCCCTCCACTTT

j_gene: TRBJ2-5
abundance: NA
v_gene: TRBV5-1
d_gene: TRBD1
CDR3aa: CASSSGQGEGTQYF
CDR3nt: TGCGCCAGCAGCTCCGGACAGGGGGAAGGGACCCAGTACTTC

j_gene: TRBJ1-5
abundance: NA
v_gene: TRBV29-1
d_gene: NA
CDR3aa: CSVSTVDSNQPQHF
CDR3nt: TGCAGCGTATCGACAGTGGATAGCAATCAGCCCCAGCATTTT

j_gene: TRBJ2-7
abundance: NA
v_gene: TRBV6-5
d_gene: NA
CDR3aa: CASSYFPSGSYEQYF
CDR3nt: TGTGCCAGCAGTTACTTCCCGTCAGGCTCCTACGAGCAGTACTTC

j_gene: TRBJ1-2
abundance: NA
v_gene: TRBV27
d_gene: NA
CDR3aa: CASSRGRGSYGYTF
CDR3nt: TGTGCCAGCAGCCGCGGTCGGGGATCCTATGGCTACACCTTC

j_gene: TRBJ2-7
abundance: NA
v_gene: TRBV7-2
d_gene: NA
CDR3aa: CASSPSRSSDEQYF
CDR3nt: TGTGCCAGCAGCCCCAGCCGCTCTAGCGACGAGCAGTACTTC

j_gene: TRBJ2-3
abundance: NA
v_gene: TRBV19
d_gene: TRBD1
CDR3aa: CASRPGQQTDTQYF
CDR3nt: TGTGCCAGTAGACCGGGACAGCAAACAGATACGCAGTATTTT

j_gene: TRBJ1-2
abundance: NA
v_gene: TRBV7-2
d_gene: TRBD1
CDR3aa: CASSAETGTNGYTF
CDR3nt: TGTGCCAGCAGCGCCGAGACAGGGACAAACGGCTACACCTTC

j_gene: TRBJ2-3
abundance: NA
v_gene: TRBV10-3
d_gene: TRBD2
CDR3aa: CAISDVVAGLNTQYF
CDR3nt: TGTGCCATCAGTGACGTGGTAGCGGGGCTGAATACGCAGTATTTT

j_gene: TRBJ2-6
abundance: NA
v_gene: TRBV12-5
d_gene: NA
CDR3aa: CASGLLPGAGANVLTF
CDR3nt: TGTGCTAGTGGTTTGCTCCCAGGGGCTGGGGCCAACGTCCTGACTTTC

j_gene: TRBJ1-1
abundance: NA
v_gene: TRBV9
d_gene: NA
CDR3aa: CASSVVEGSTEAFF
CDR3nt: TGTGCCAGCAGCGTAGTAGAGGGCAGCACTGAAGCTTTCTTT

j_gene: TRBJ2-3
abundance: once
v_gene: TRBV27
d_gene: NA
CDR3aa: CASTDLGGDTQYF
CDR3nt: TGTGCCAGCACCGACTTAGGGGGAGATACGCAGTATTTT

j_gene: TRBJ1-3
abundance: NA
v_gene: TRBV2
d_gene: NA
CDR3aa: CASSPSSSGNTIYF
CDR3nt: TGTGCCAGCAGCCCCTCGAGCTCTGGAAACACCATATATTTT

j_gene: TRBJ1-2
abundance: once
v_gene: TRBV6-5
d_gene: TRBD1
CDR3aa: CASKPGQGVFYTF
CDR3nt: TGTGCCAGCAAACCAGGACAGGGGGTCTTCTACACCTTC

j_gene: TRBJ2-7
abundance: NA
v_gene: TRBV15
d_gene: TRBD1
CDR3aa: CATSRVPGQGASEQYF
CDR3nt: TGTGCCACCAGCAGAGTCCCGGGACAGGGGGCTAGCGAGCAGTACTTC

j_gene: TRBJ1-2
abundance: NA
v_gene: TRBV6-5
d_gene: NA
CDR3aa: CASTLQDTTYGYTF
CDR3nt: TGTGCCAGCACCCTGCAGGACACCACCTATGGCTACACCTTC

j_gene: TRBJ2-5
abundance: NA
v_gene: TRBV6-5
d_gene: NA
CDR3aa: CASSYLAGAQETQYF
CDR3nt: TGTGCCAGCAGTTACTTGGCGGGGGCCCAAGAGACCCAGTACTTC

j_gene: TRBJ2-3
abundance: once
v_gene: TRBV27
d_gene: TRBD1
CDR3aa: CASSTRTGLADTQYF
CDR3nt: TGTGCCAGCAGCACTAGGACAGGGTTGGCAGATACGCAGTATTTT

j_gene: TRBJ2-1
abundance: NA
v_gene: TRBV6-5
d_gene: TRBD1
CDR3aa: CAAQETGKAEQFF
CDR3nt: TGTGCCGCACAGGAGACAGGGAAGGCTGAGCAGTTCTTC